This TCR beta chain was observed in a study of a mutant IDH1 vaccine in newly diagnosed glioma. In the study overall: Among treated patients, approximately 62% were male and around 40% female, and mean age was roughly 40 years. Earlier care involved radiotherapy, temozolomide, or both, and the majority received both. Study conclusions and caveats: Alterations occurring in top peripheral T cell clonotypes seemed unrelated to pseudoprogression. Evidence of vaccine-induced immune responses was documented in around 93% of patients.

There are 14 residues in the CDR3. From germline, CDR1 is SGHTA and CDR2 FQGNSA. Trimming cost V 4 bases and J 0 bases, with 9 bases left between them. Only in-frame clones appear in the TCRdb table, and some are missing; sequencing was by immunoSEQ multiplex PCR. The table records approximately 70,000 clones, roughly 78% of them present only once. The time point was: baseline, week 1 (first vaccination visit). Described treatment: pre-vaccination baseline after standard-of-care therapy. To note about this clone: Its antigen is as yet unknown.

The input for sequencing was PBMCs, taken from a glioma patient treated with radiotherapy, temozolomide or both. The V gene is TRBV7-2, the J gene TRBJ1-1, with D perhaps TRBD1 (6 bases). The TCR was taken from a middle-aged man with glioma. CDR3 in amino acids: CASSSTGMNTEAFF. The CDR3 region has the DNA TGTGCCAGCAGCTCGACAGGAATGAACACTGAAGCTTTCTTT.